This entry lists 6 T cell receptor beta chains sequenced from one sample in a study of shared clonotypes between healthy human individuals. Produced via immunoSEQ multiplex PCR; TCRdb's table is partial and in-frame only. The data hold some 1.4 million clones, with around 95% observed a single time. The sample was naive CD4+ T cells sorted from blood. Subset meaning: CD45RA+ positively selected. The receptors were gathered from a man aged 25-45 years in good health.

The V gene is TRBV18, the J gene TRBJ2-7; a possible D gene is TRBD1 (6 bases). This CDR3 contains 12 residues. The ends were cut back, 8 bases at V and 6 bases at J, with 14 bases in the middle. The germline V gene encodes CDR1 KGHSH and CDR2 LQKENI. The CDR3 DNA is TGTGCCAGCACCGAGACAGGTCGCGAGCAGTACTTC. Translation: CASTETGREQYF.

On this clone itself: Other DNA sequences in the same sample also yield this CDR3. The chain links TRBV5-6 to TRBJ1-5; D gene unclear. V was cut by 0 bases and J by 0 bases, with 4 bases left in between. Germline CDR1 reads SGHDT; CDR2 reads YYEEEE. There are 14 residues in the CDR3. CDR3 nucleotides: TGTGCCAGCAGCTTGGCTCATAGCAATCAGCCCCAGCATTTT. Translating it yields CASSLAHSNQPQHF.

This sequence joins TRBV6-6 and TRBJ2-7; TRBD2 agrees at 7 bases. The CDR3 contains 15 residues. CDR1 and CDR2 from the germline V gene are MNHNY and SVGAGI (reference sequence). Trimming removed 6 bases from V and 4 bases from J; junction bases left unmatched: 12. The CDR3 loop reads CASSPGGAGKYEQYF. The CDR3 DNA is TGTGCCAGCAGCCCCGGTGGAGCGGGAAAGTACGAGCAGTACTTC.

The genes are TRBV5-6 and TRBJ1-1; 7 nucleotides align to TRBD1. CDR1 is SGHDT, CDR2 YYEEEE, per germline. CDR3 size: 14 residues. V shed 1 base, J shed 0 bases, and the junction held 0 bases outside the gene matches. The CDR3 sequence: CASSLTGVNTEAFF. In DNA, the CDR3 is TGTGCCAGCAGCTTGACAGGGGTGAACACTGAAGCTTTCTTT. Full variable domain (rest looked up from reference TRBV5-6 and TRBJ1-1): DAGVTQSPTHLIKTRGQQVTLRCSPKSGHDTVSWYQQALGQGPQFIFQYYEEEERQRGNFPDRFSGHQFPNYSSELNVNALLLGDSALYLCASSLTGVNTEAFFGQGTRLTVV.

This clone showed up just once. CDR3 residues: CASSFLGQGSVDTQYF. CDR3 in DNA: TGTGCCAGCAGTTTCCTCGGACAGGGGAGTGTAGATACGCAGTATTTT. The genes are TRBV28 and TRBJ2-3; 9 bases are a match to TRBD1. CDR3 length: 16 amino acids. Looked up from germline, CDR1 is MDHEN and CDR2 is SYDVKM. Losses at the gene ends were 3 bases for V and 5 bases for J; bases not matched to a gene: 9.

This rearrangement joins TRBV4-1 to TRBJ2-4; TRBD2 matches 8 bases. J was trimmed by 0 bases and V by 6 bases; bases with no gene match: 10. Per germline, CDR1 MGHRA and CDR2 YSYEKL. The CDR3 totals 17 residues. The chain's CDR3 is CASSSIGGARAKNIQYF. The CDR3 bases are TGCGCCAGCAGTTCGATCGGGGGGGCCAGAGCCAAAAACATTCAGTACTTC.